This is a list of T cell receptor beta chains from one sample in a study of regulatory T cells in long-lasting Graves disease. TCRdb redid the calling of the multiplex PCR reads with MiXCR, one entry per CDR3 protein. The sample lists 650,000 to 700,000 distinct CDR3 sequences, 25% to 30% occurring once. Material: peripheral blood mononuclear cells (PBMCs), obtained when the disease was refractory, from a patient treated with antithyroid drugs. Receptors were obtained from a female donor with Graves disease. Each CDR3 is given with its conserved first and last residue.

V	J	CDR3
TRBV4-1	TRBJ2-7	CASSLGLAGAGEQYF
TRBV15	TRBJ1-1	CATSRGGTAEAFF
TRBV10-3	TRBJ2-2	CAISESRSRTGELFF
TRBV11-1	TRBJ2-7	CASSAVQYPYEQYF
TRBV5-1	TRBJ2-5	CASSLEPVGAGETQYF
TRBV7-8	TRBJ1-1	CASSLELEVNTEAFF
TRBV30	TRBJ1-1	CAWSWGGVNTEAFF
TRBV6-1	TRBJ2-2	CASRGTGLTGELFF
TRBV20-1	TRBJ1-2	CSARHSNPNYGYTF
TRBV19	TRBJ2-2	CASSSSSNTGELFF
TRBV6-1	TRBJ1-2	CASSPLGHNGYTF
TRBV29-1	TRBJ1-1	CSIHRDPTEAFF
TRBV7-3	TRBJ2-2	CASSPGLAGGRAGELFF
TRBV10-3	TRBJ2-7	CARTRSYEQYF
TRBV20-1	TRBJ1-5	CSARVGGNSNQPQHF
TRBV10-3	TRBJ2-7	CAISEQGVEQYF
TRBV6-5	TRBJ2-7	CASSYYPGSSYEQYF
TRBV19	TRBJ2-5	CASSSQGGGGETQYF
TRBV19	TRBJ2-5	CASSQGGGYQETQYF
TRBV28	TRBJ1-3	CASSFRGVSGNTIYF
TRBV27	TRBJ2-7	CASSLEYSREQYF
TRBV6-2/TRBV6-3	TRBJ1-3	CASSARDSYSGNTIYF
TRBV27	TRBJ1-2	CASSLGGRPNYGYTF
TRBV12-3/TRBV12-4	TRBJ2-2	CASSPVGRANTGELFF
TRBV7-9	TRBJ1-4	CASRKDRGNEKLFF
TRBV28	TRBJ1-1	CASSQSFQTEAFF
TRBV7-8	TRBJ1-2	CASSLGQGSASSYTF
TRBV12-3/TRBV12-4	TRBJ1-1	CASSPGSGLSASEAFF
TRBV20-1	TRBJ1-1	CSAFLPGRVNTEAFF
TRBV30	TRBJ1-1	CAWNKEDTEAFF
TRBV15	TRBJ2-5	CATSRDGLRMAIQYF
TRBV7-9	TRBJ2-5	CASSLLEGETQYF